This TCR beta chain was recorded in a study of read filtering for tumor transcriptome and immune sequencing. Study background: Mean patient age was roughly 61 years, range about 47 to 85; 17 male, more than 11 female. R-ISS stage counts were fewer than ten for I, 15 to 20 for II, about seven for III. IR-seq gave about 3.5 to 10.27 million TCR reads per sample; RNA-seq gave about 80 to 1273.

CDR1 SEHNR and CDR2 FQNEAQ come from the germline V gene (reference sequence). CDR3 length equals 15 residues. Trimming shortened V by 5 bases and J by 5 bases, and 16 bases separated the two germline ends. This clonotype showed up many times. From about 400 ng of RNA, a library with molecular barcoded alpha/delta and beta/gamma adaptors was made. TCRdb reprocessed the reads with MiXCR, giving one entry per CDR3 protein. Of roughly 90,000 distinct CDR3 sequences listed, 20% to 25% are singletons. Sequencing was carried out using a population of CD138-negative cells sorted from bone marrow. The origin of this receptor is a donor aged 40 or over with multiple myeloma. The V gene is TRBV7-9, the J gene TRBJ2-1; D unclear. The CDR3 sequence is CASSPTSLVNNEQFF. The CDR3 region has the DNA TGTGCCAGCAGCCCCACGTCCCTAGTTAACAATGAGCAGTTCTTC.